This entry features one TCR beta chain sequence. It has no known antigen specificity. There are no base qualities to consult, and no much larger clone falls within one base. This sample was included in a study of T cell responses to AZD1222 COVID-19 vaccine (dated by TCRdb to 2020 to 2023). Regarding the study in general: TCR sequencing covered fewer than 250 trial participants: roughly 200 given two doses of AZD1222 and about 26 given two doses of MenACWY control vaccine. Trial participants were enrolled into age subgroups of 18-55, 56-69 and 70-plus years, which contained roughly 140, 27 and 60 TCR-sequenced participants, respectively. What the research found in general, with its limitations: Spike-specific TCR breadth and depth rose significantly after two AZD1222 doses compared with day 0 and with MenACWY recipients. Most participants were white British and females outnumbered males, and the authors suggested that clonal diversity may have been underestimated. The whole spike protein was spanned by vaccine-associated CD4 TCRs, and dominant responses were seen in regions 160-218 and 743-854. The 56-69-year group was small, and its depth increase did not reach significance, likely because of low power. Reportedly, close to half of the unique spike-specific TCRs recognized epitopes lying outside the regions that are mutated in the B.1.351 and B.1.1.7 variants. No day 14 peak-response samples were available, so repertoires were characterized only after the peak T cell response. Only five or six AZD1222 recipients were SARS-CoV-2 seropositive at baseline, limiting conclusions about previously exposed vaccinees.

The intended sense of this specimen's time point label: baseline before first vaccination. The treatment or condition label on this specimen signifies: meningococcal conjugate vaccine given as trial control. Vaccinee samples were obtained from the UK trials COV001 and COV002, which included a single-blind randomized controlled phase 2/3 trial of AZD1222 (ChAdOx1 nCoV-19) in healthy adults. For TCRbeta chain sequencing, PBMC samples from trial participants were taken at day 0 and at day 28 after the second dose. The CDR3 regions of human TCRbeta chains were analyzed by immunosequencing. As for how the authors treated the data: Repertoire TCRs were matched against a reference library of SARS-CoV-2-specific TCRs generated with the MIRA antigen-specificity platform. Breadth was defined as the fraction of unique TCRs that were SARS-CoV-2-associated. Depth was defined as the fraction of total T cells that were SARS-CoV-2-associated. Using the MIRA data, every spike-specific TCR was mapped to the spike region that the TCR reacted to and assigned to either a CD4 or a CD8 class. Log10-transformed breadth and depth values were compared by one-way ANOVA with Sidak's multiple comparisons tests. Sourced from immuneACCESS, this table was stored by TCRdb with only in-frame sequences that have V and J called. A share of the clones is absent; for the studies checked, an unresolved V gene accounts for under half, and the remainder has no known explanation. V, J and clone size reflect that table, while D and trimming were determined from the DNA. The sample has around 160,000 clones on record, around four fifths of them singletons. In total, the top ten clones hold less than 5% of the sample.

This TCR was recovered from an adult in good health. This sample comprised peripheral blood, obtained on day 0 of MenACWY control vaccination.

The base sequence is TGTGCCAGCAGTGCGCATGCAGGGAGTGAGGAAGCTTTCTTT. This translates into CASSAHAGSEEAFF. Here the chain combines TRBV2 and TRBJ1-1; D gene: possibly TRBD1, on 5 matching bases. From its cysteine to its phenylalanine, the CDR3 spans 14 amino acids. The kept DNA is CDR3 alone, 42 bases in frame from the first base. V loses 4 bases of germline sequence and J loses 8 bases, and the interval between the two ends is 17 bases. Per the germline V gene, SNHLY is the CDR1 and FYNNEI is the CDR2.